The rows below give T cell receptor beta chains drawn from one sample of a study of T cell responses to AZD1222 COVID-19 vaccine. Sequencing used immunoSEQ multiplex PCR; TCRdb keeps in-frame clones, though not all of them. This sample has some 130,000 clones, with around 90% found just once. The sequenced sample was peripheral blood, obtained 28 days after the second AZD1222 dose. The source is an adult who received the AZD1222 COVID-19 vaccine. Each CDR3 is given with its conserved first and last residue. D genes are given only for firm matches. Part of the rows lack a size; the others show once, few, many or a class for expanded clones.

d_call: -
j_call: TRBJ2-1
clone_size: -
v_call: TRBV11-3
cdr3_aa: CASSGRSEQFF
cdr3_nt: TGTGCCAGCAGCGGACGGAGTGAGCAGTTCTTC

d_call: TRBD1
j_call: TRBJ1-2
clone_size: once
v_call: TRBV29-1
cdr3_aa: CSVAPRQGNYGYTF
cdr3_nt: TGCAGCGTTGCACCTCGACAGGGGAACTATGGCTACACCTTC

d_call: TRBD2
j_call: TRBJ2-7
clone_size: once
v_call: TRBV10-3
cdr3_aa: CAISPGTSVYEQYF
cdr3_nt: TGTGCCATCAGCCCCGGGACTAGCGTGTACGAGCAGTACTTC

d_call: -
j_call: TRBJ2-3
clone_size: -
v_call: TRBV3-1/TRBV3-2
cdr3_aa: CASSRGTPAGRNTQYF
cdr3_nt: TGTGCCAGCAGCCGCGGGACTCCTGCTGGGAGGAATACGCAGTATTTT

d_call: TRBD1
j_call: TRBJ1-2
clone_size: -
v_call: TRBV14
cdr3_aa: CASSRTDRSEGAIF
cdr3_nt: TGTGCCAGCAGCCGGACGGATCGAAGTGAGGGGGCTATCTTC

d_call: -
j_call: TRBJ1-1
clone_size: -
v_call: TRBV2
cdr3_aa: CASTVAGDTEAFF
cdr3_nt: TGTGCCAGCACCGTGGCAGGGGACACTGAAGCTTTCTTT

d_call: -
j_call: TRBJ1-2
clone_size: -
v_call: TRBV2
cdr3_aa: CASSEDYGYTF
cdr3_nt: TGTGCCAGCAGTGAGGACTATGGCTACACCTTC

d_call: TRBD1
j_call: TRBJ1-3
clone_size: -
v_call: TRBV11-2
cdr3_aa: CASSWTPTGTGNTIYF
cdr3_nt: TGTGCCAGCAGCTGGACACCGACAGGGACAGGAAACACCATATATTTT

d_call: TRBD1
j_call: TRBJ1-4
clone_size: -
v_call: TRBV18
cdr3_aa: CASSKDREGGKLFF
cdr3_nt: TGTGCCAGCTCAAAGGACAGGGAAGGCGGAAAACTGTTTTTT

d_call: TRBD2
j_call: TRBJ2-3
clone_size: -
v_call: TRBV29-1
cdr3_aa: CSFKGLALQYF
cdr3_nt: TGCAGCTTCAAAGGACTAGCTCTTCAGTATTTT

d_call: -
j_call: TRBJ2-1
clone_size: -
v_call: TRBV7-9
cdr3_aa: CASSLERIYNEQFF
cdr3_nt: TGTGCCAGCAGCTTAGAGAGGATCTACAATGAGCAGTTCTTC

d_call: TRBD1
j_call: TRBJ1-2
clone_size: -
v_call: TRBV6-5
cdr3_aa: CASSYLGQISYTF
cdr3_nt: TGTGCCAGCAGTTACTTGGGACAGATTAGCTACACCTTC

d_call: TRBD1
j_call: TRBJ1-5
clone_size: -
v_call: TRBV6-5
cdr3_aa: CASSYTGGGNQPQHF
cdr3_nt: TGTGCCAGCAGTTATACAGGGGGCGGCAATCAGCCCCAGCATTTT

d_call: TRBD1
j_call: TRBJ2-5
clone_size: -
v_call: TRBV28
cdr3_aa: CASSLSQGVGAQYF
cdr3_nt: TGTGCCAGCAGTTTATCGCAGGGGGTGGGGGCCCAGTACTTC

d_call: -
j_call: TRBJ1-1
clone_size: -
v_call: TRBV2
cdr3_aa: CASGKDTEAFF
cdr3_nt: TGTGCCAGCGGTAAAGACACTGAAGCTTTCTTT

d_call: -
j_call: TRBJ2-5
clone_size: -
v_call: TRBV5-1
cdr3_aa: CASREQETQYF
cdr3_nt: TGCGCCAGCAGGGAACAAGAGACCCAGTACTTC

d_call: -
j_call: TRBJ2-5
clone_size: -
v_call: TRBV2
cdr3_aa: CASSEEVYQETQYF
cdr3_nt: TGTGCCAGCAGTGAAGAGGTCTATCAAGAGACCCAGTACTTC

d_call: TRBD1
j_call: TRBJ1-3
clone_size: -
v_call: TRBV5-6
cdr3_aa: CASSLQQGTGNTIYF
cdr3_nt: TGTGCCAGCAGTTTGCAACAGGGGACTGGAAACACCATATATTTT

d_call: -
j_call: TRBJ2-7
clone_size: -
v_call: TRBV3-1/TRBV3-2
cdr3_aa: CASSQTLEQYF
cdr3_nt: TGTGCCAGCAGCCAAACCCTCGAGCAGTACTTC

d_call: -
j_call: TRBJ1-5
clone_size: -
v_call: TRBV2
cdr3_aa: CASKFDRPGSNQPQHF
cdr3_nt: TGTGCCAGCAAGTTCGACAGGCCGGGAAGCAATCAGCCCCAGCATTTT

d_call: TRBD2
j_call: TRBJ2-1
clone_size: -
v_call: TRBV5-4
cdr3_aa: CASSPGGSSYNEQFF
cdr3_nt: TGTGCCAGCAGTCCAGGCGGGAGCTCCTACAATGAGCAGTTCTTC

d_call: -
j_call: TRBJ1-5
clone_size: once
v_call: TRBV7-9
cdr3_aa: CASSSGAWGNQPQHF
cdr3_nt: TGTGCCAGCAGCTCTGGAGCGTGGGGGAATCAGCCCCAGCATTTT

d_call: TRBD2
j_call: TRBJ2-1
clone_size: -
v_call: TRBV7-8
cdr3_aa: CASSLDFRTSEQFF
cdr3_nt: TGTGCCAGCAGCTTAGACTTTAGGACTAGCGAGCAGTTCTTC

d_call: -
j_call: TRBJ2-7
clone_size: -
v_call: TRBV18
cdr3_aa: CASSPSRGHYEQYF
cdr3_nt: TGTGCCAGCTCACCGAGCAGGGGCCACTACGAGCAGTACTTC

d_call: -
j_call: TRBJ2-1
clone_size: once
v_call: TRBV7-9
cdr3_aa: CASSLVQGHEQFF
cdr3_nt: TGTGCCAGCAGCTTAGTCCAGGGCCATGAGCAGTTCTTC

d_call: -
j_call: TRBJ2-2
clone_size: -
v_call: TRBV27
cdr3_aa: CASMTSRDQLWVRELFF
cdr3_nt: TGTGCCAGCATGACCAGCCGGGACCAACTTTGGGTAAGGGAGCTGTTTTTT

d_call: -
j_call: TRBJ1-5
clone_size: -
v_call: TRBV5-1
cdr3_aa: CASSFSGTQPQHF
cdr3_nt: TGCGCCAGCAGCTTCTCGGGGACTCAGCCCCAGCATTTT

d_call: TRBD1
j_call: TRBJ1-3
clone_size: -
v_call: TRBV6-5
cdr3_aa: CASRLDRLTGNTIYF
cdr3_nt: TGTGCCAGCAGACTGGACAGGCTTACGGGAAACACCATATATTTT

d_call: TRBD1
j_call: TRBJ2-7
clone_size: -
v_call: TRBV12-3/TRBV12-4
cdr3_aa: CARHTPTGPYF
cdr3_nt: TGTGCCCGACACACCCCGACAGGGCCGTACTTC

d_call: TRBD2
j_call: TRBJ2-7
clone_size: -
v_call: TRBV20-1
cdr3_aa: CSASHLAGVYEQYF
cdr3_nt: TGCAGTGCTAGTCACCTAGCGGGAGTCTACGAGCAGTACTTC

d_call: -
j_call: TRBJ1-1
clone_size: once
v_call: TRBV3-1/TRBV3-2
cdr3_aa: CASSYTGSEEAFF
cdr3_nt: TGTGCCAGCAGCTACACAGGGTCAGAAGAAGCTTTCTTT

d_call: -
j_call: TRBJ2-2
clone_size: -
v_call: TRBV11-3
cdr3_aa: CASSLQGSGNTGELFF
cdr3_nt: TGTGCCAGCAGCTTACAGGGTAGCGGGAACACCGGGGAGCTGTTTTTT

d_call: -
j_call: TRBJ1-1
clone_size: -
v_call: TRBV20-1
cdr3_aa: CSAAGRTEAFF
cdr3_nt: TGCAGTGCTGCCGGGAGAACTGAAGCTTTCTTT

d_call: -
j_call: TRBJ2-1
clone_size: -
v_call: TRBV14
cdr3_aa: CASSPPLALGYNEQFF
cdr3_nt: TGTGCCAGCAGCCCCCCCTTAGCACTTGGCTACAATGAGCAGTTCTTC

d_call: -
j_call: TRBJ1-6
clone_size: -
v_call: TRBV18
cdr3_aa: CASSKQLFNDSPLHF
cdr3_nt: TGTGCCAGCTCAAAACAGCTTTTCAATGATTCACCCCTCCACTTT

d_call: -
j_call: TRBJ1-2
clone_size: -
v_call: TRBV7-9
cdr3_aa: CASSFAVNYGYTF
cdr3_nt: TGTGCCAGCAGCTTTGCAGTGAACTATGGCTACACCTTC

d_call: -
j_call: TRBJ1-2
clone_size: -
v_call: TRBV24-1
cdr3_aa: CATSDWSLERLYGYTF
cdr3_nt: TGTGCCACCAGTGATTGGTCCTTAGAGAGGCTCTATGGCTACACCTTC